This TCR beta chain was sequenced for a study of cytomegalovirus exposure and HLA in healthy donors. The CDR3 sequence is 14 residues long. V was shortened by 1 base and J by 7 bases, with 11 bases between the two germline ends. CDR1 SGHRS and CDR2 YFSETQ come from the germline V gene. PCR used 60 Vbeta primers and 13 Jbeta primers. Method: immunoSEQ multiplex PCR; TCRdb's copy keeps in-frame clones and lacks some. Of roughly 250,000 clones in the sample, 80% were seen once. The receptor was isolated from a girl aged 2-15 years in good health and CMV-seronegative. The chain is built from TRBV5-1 and TRBJ2-2; possible D gene TRBD2, 6 bases. The sequencing input was PBMCs. The CDR3 DNA sequence: TGCGCCAGCAGCTTGCCGGTGGGAGGCGGGGAGCTGTTTTTT. Its protein is CASSLPVGGGELFF.